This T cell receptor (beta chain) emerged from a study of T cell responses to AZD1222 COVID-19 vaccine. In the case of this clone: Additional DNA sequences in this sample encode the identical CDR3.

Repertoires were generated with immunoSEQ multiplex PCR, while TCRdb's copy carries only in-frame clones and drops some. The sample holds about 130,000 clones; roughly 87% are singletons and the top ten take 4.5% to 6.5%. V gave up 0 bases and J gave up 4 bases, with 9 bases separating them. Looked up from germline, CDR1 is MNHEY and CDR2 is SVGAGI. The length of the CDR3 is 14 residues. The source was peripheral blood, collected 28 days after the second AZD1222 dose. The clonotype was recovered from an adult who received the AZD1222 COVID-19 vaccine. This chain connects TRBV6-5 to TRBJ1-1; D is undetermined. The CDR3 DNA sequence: TGTGCCAGCAGTTACTCCTCGGTGGGCACTGAAGCTTTCTTT. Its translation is CASSYSSVGTEAFF.